One and the same sample provided the 23 T cell receptor beta chains below, sequenced in a study of blood T cell repertoires in COVID-19. The table came from immunoSEQ multiplex PCR; TCRdb's copy has only in-frame clones and leaves some out. The repertoire holds 200,000 or so clones, with approximately 90% as singletons. The sample consisted of peripheral blood. The receptor set was obtained from a man between 65 and 85 years old with acute or convalescent COVID-19.

The J gene is TRBJ1-6, the V gene TRBV10-3; 10 nucleotides align to TRBD1. CDR1 and CDR2 (germline): ENHRY, SYGVKD. The CDR3 is 19 residues long. V was clipped by 0 bases and J by 0 bases; unmatched bases: 5. The DNA of the CDR3 is TGTGCCATCAGTGAGTCAGGGACAGGGGCGGTCTCCTATAATTCACCCCTCCACTTT. Translation gives CAISESGTGAVSYNSPLHF.

The rearrangement links TRBV6-5 to TRBJ1-5; 7 bases align to TRBD1. The CDR3 sequence is 15 residues long. Unmatched junction bases numbered 8, after V lost 4 bases and J lost 5 bases. The germline CDR1 and CDR2 sequences are MNHEY and SVGAGI. The DNA for the CDR3 is TGTGCCAGCAGTTCCCCCGGGACAGTTGATCAGCCCCAGCATTTT. This sequence encodes CASSSPGTVDQPQHF.

The chain carries TRBV7-8 and TRBJ1-1; TRBD1 aligns across 9 bases. Germline V lookup: CDR1 SGHVS, CDR2 FQNEAQ. The CDR3 length is 14 residues. With 5 bases clipped from V and 1 base from J, the junction kept 2 bases outside the gene matches. This CDR3 is CASSQTGGNTEAFF. Written as DNA, the CDR3 is TGTGCCAGCAGCCAGACAGGGGGGAACACTGAAGCTTTCTTT.

The chain carries TRBV15 and TRBJ1-5; 7 bases are shared with TRBD1. Per the germline V gene, CDR1 is LNHNV and CDR2 is YYDKDF (reference sequence). With 4 bases clipped from V and 2 bases from J, the junction kept 2 bases outside the gene matches. CDR3 length: 14 residues. The CDR3 DNA reads TGTGCCACCAGCATCAGGGGGGGCAATCAGCCCCAGCATTTT. Its protein is CATSIRGGNQPQHF.

V and J are TRBV11-2 and TRBJ2-5, with 7 bases fitting TRBD1. Trimming removed 1 base from V and 6 bases from J; junction bases left unmatched: 5. Germline CDR1 and CDR2: SGHAT and FQNNGV. This CDR3 has 14 amino acids. Written as DNA, the CDR3 is TGTGCCAGCAGCTTAGTCCAGGGGGAAAAGACCCAGTACTTC. This translates into CASSLVQGEKTQYF. The full variable domain, completed using reference TRBV11-2 and TRBJ2-5, is EAGVAQSPRYKIIEKRQSVAFWCNPISGHATLYWYQQILGQGPKLLIQFQNNGVVDDSQLPKDRFSAERLKGVDSTLKIQPAKLEDSAVYLCASSLVQGEKTQYFGPGTRLLVL.

This chain joins TRBV5-8 and TRBJ2-3, with TRBD2 matching 15 bases. This CDR3 spans 18 amino acids. Germline trimming cut 0 bases from V and 4 bases from J; bases unmatched to any gene: 6. Germline V CDR1 and CDR2: SGHTS, YDEGEE. The CDR3 sequence is CASSLDGTSGRLADTQYF. The DNA for the CDR3 is TGTGCCAGCAGCTTGGACGGGACTAGCGGGAGGCTCGCAGATACGCAGTATTTT.

Points on this clone: Other DNA sequences of this sample code for an identical CDR3. V is TRBV7-9 and J is TRBJ1-1; 8 bases agree with TRBD1. This CDR3 has 15 amino acids. Germline CDR1 SEHNR, CDR2 FQNEAQ (reference sequence). V lost 5 bases, J lost 2 bases, and 7 bases stayed unmatched. This CDR3 is CASSPQTGVNTEAFF. The CDR3 DNA reads as TGTGCCAGCAGCCCCCAGACAGGGGTCAACACTGAAGCTTTCTTT.

The sample holds one count of this clone. The chain combines TRBV6-5 with TRBJ1-5; 8 bases line up with TRBD1. Germline V gives CDR1 MNHEY, CDR2 SVGAGI. CDR3 length: 14 residues. Unmatched junction bases numbered 2, after V lost 2 bases and J lost 5 bases. The chain's CDR3 is CASSYTDRDQPQHF. In nucleotides, the CDR3 is TGTGCCAGCAGTTACACGGACAGGGATCAGCCCCAGCATTTT.

CDR3: CASSEGLADLAKNIQYF. The DNA for the CDR3 is TGTGCCAGCAGTGAAGGTCTAGCTGATCTAGCCAAAAACATTCAGTACTTC. The rearrangement uses TRBV2 and TRBJ2-4; possible D gene TRBD2, 5 bases. The length of the CDR3 is 17 residues. With 1 base removed from V and 0 bases from J, the gap between germline ends came to 13 bases. In germline, CDR1 is SNHLY, CDR2 FYNNEI.

The chain is built from TRBV27 and TRBJ2-5; 13 bases line up with TRBD2. The CDR3 length is 17 residues. CDR1 MNHEY and CDR2 SMNVEV come from the germline V gene (reference sequence). J was trimmed by 5 bases and V by 4 bases; bases with no gene match: 10. The CDR3, as DNA: TGTGCCAGCAGTTCATCCCTTTTACTAGCGGGAGGGGAGACCCAGTACTTC. It yields the protein CASSSSLLLAGGETQYF.

V and J are TRBV5-1 and TRBJ2-7; the match to TRBD2 covers 13 bases. Germline V gives CDR1 SGHRS, CDR2 YFSETQ. This CDR3 has 15 residues. With V trimmed by 2 bases and J by 6 bases, 5 bases remained unmatched. CDR3 DNA: TGCGCCAGCAGCTTAACCGGGACTAGCGGGACCGAGCAGTACTTC. Translation gives CASSLTGTSGTEQYF.

The chain uses TRBV6-2 or TRBV6-3 and TRBJ2-1; 7 nucleotides agree with TRBD2. Trimming cost V 6 bases and J 4 bases; bases outside gene matches: 9. Germline CDR1 and CDR2: MNHEY and SVGEGT. This CDR3 comprises 15 residues. The CDR3 region has the DNA TGTGCCAGCAGCCCCGGGGAGGGGACTTACAATGAGCAGTTCTTC. Its protein is CASSPGEGTYNEQFF.

This rearrangement joins TRBV7-9 to TRBJ2-2, with unresolved D. CDR1 is SEHNR and CDR2 is FQNEAQ in the germline V gene (reference sequence). Trimming took off 4 bases at V and 6 bases at J, with 9 bases between the two ends. The CDR3 sequence is 13 residues long. In DNA, the CDR3 is TGTGCCAGCAGCTCACGCCCAGCCGGGGAGCTGTTTTTT. Translation: CASSSRPAGELFF.

This chain uses TRBV29-1 with TRBJ2-5; 7 nucleotides match TRBD1. The CDR3 is 15 amino acids. Germline assignment: CDR1 SQVTM and CDR2 ANQGSEA. V shed 5 bases, J shed 1 base, and the junction held 10 bases outside the gene matches. The CDR3 reads CSVFLSDRRQETQYF. As DNA, the CDR3 is TGCAGCGTTTTTTTATCGGACAGGCGCCAAGAGACCCAGTACTTC.

The V and J genes are TRBV15 and TRBJ2-7; 10 nucleotides line up with TRBD2. The CDR3 sequence is 16 residues long. The junction had 14 bases not matched to a gene; V was cut back by 9 bases and J by 3 bases. Looked up from germline, CDR1 is LNHNV and CDR2 is YYDKDF (reference sequence). The CDR3 coding sequence is TGTGCCACAAGAAGAATTGTGTCTAGCGGGAGCTACGAGCAGTACTTC. It specifies CATRRIVSSGSYEQYF. The whole variable domain, remainder taken from reference TRBV15 and TRBJ2-7, is DAMVIQNPRYQVTQFGKPVTLSCSQTLNHNVMYWYQQKSSQAPKLLFHYYDKDFNNEADTPDNFQSRRPNTSFCFLDIRSPGLGDTAMYLCATRRIVSSGSYEQYFGPGTRLTVT.

The V and J genes are TRBV29-1 and TRBJ1-2; maybe TRBD1 (6 bases). Germline assignment: CDR1 SQVTM and CDR2 ANQGSEA. This CDR3 region has 13 residues. The ends were cut back, 5 bases at V and 4 bases at J, with 14 bases in the middle. In nucleotides, the CDR3 is TGCAGCGTTTCAGGGGTAGTCGGCTATGGCTACACCTTC. Protein sequence: CSVSGVVGYGYTF.

The gene calls are TRBV6-5 and TRBJ1-1; 7 bases agree with TRBD1. V lost 2 bases to trimming and J lost 1 base; unmatched junction nucleotides: 7. Per the germline V gene, CDR1 is MNHEY and CDR2 is SVGAGI. The CDR3 is 16 amino acids. In DNA, the CDR3 is TGTGCCAGCAGTTACGGAAGGGGGCGGTGGAACACTGAAGCTTTCTTT. Translating gives CASSYGRGRWNTEAFF.

This clone appeared a single time. The CDR3 nucleotides read TGCGCCAGCAGCCAAGATAACACACGCAATCAGCCCCAGCATTTT. This codes for CASSQDNTRNQPQHF. The rearrangement uses TRBV4-1 and TRBJ1-5, with no clear D. Trimming shortened V by 0 bases and J by 2 bases, and 8 bases separated the two germline ends. Per the germline V gene, CDR1 is MGHRA and CDR2 is YSYEKL. The CDR3 totals 15 residues.

The V gene is TRBV4-3, the J gene TRBJ2-1; no firm D call. Germline-derived CDR1 and CDR2 are LGHNA and YSLEER. The CDR3 consists of 13 residues. V gave up 0 bases and J gave up 9 bases, with 9 bases separating them. This CDR3 reads CASSQDAGTEQFF. In DNA form, the CDR3 reads TGCGCCAGCAGCCAAGATGCAGGAACTGAGCAGTTCTTC.

V is TRBV18 and J is TRBJ1-5; D is perhaps TRBD1 (5 bases). Trimming cost V 5 bases and J 1 base, with 9 bases left between them. The V gene's germline CDR1 is KGHSH and CDR2 LQKENI. The CDR3 totals 14 residues. CDR3 sequence (DNA): TGTGCCAGCTCAGCCGACAGCAGCAATCAGCCCCAGCATTTT. Amino acids: CASSADSSNQPQHF.

V is TRBV11-3 and J is TRBJ2-2; D ambiguous. Trimming left V 0 bases short and J 7 bases short, with 3 bases between. CDR1 and CDR2 from the germline V gene are SGHNT and YENEEA. The CDR3 has 12 residues. CDR3 coding DNA: TGTGCCAGCAGCTTAGACGGCGGGGAGCTGTTTTTT. Protein product: CASSLDGGELFF.

The V gene is TRBV21-1, the J gene TRBJ1-2; TRBD1 is the table's D call, not checked against the DNA. TRBV21-1 is noted as a pseudogene. This CDR3 spans 13 amino acids. CDR3 residues: CASTSGTADGYTF. CDR3 nucleotide sequence: TGTGCCAGCACCTCCGGGACAGCGGATGGCTACACCTTC.

The chain carries TRBV7-9 and TRBJ2-1; TRBD1 matches 7 bases. The CDR3 is 15 residues long. CDR1 is SEHNR and CDR2 is FQNEAQ in the germline V gene (reference sequence). V was pared by 5 bases and J by 5 bases, with 9 bases of the junction left unmatched. CDR3 sequence reads: CASSKRDSKHNEQFF. Here the CDR3 DNA reads TGTGCCAGCAGCAAACGGGACAGTAAACACAATGAGCAGTTCTTC.